Below are 23 T cell receptor beta chains sequenced from a single sample in a study of blood T cell repertoires in COVID-19. The table came from immunoSEQ multiplex PCR; TCRdb's copy has only in-frame clones and leaves some out. The sample contains a few hundred thousand clones, roughly 89% of which appear only once. Sequenced: PBMCs or T cells enriched from blood (not recorded which). These receptors were collected from a woman between 50 and 59 years old who had been exposed to COVID-19.

The chain recombines TRBV11-2 with TRBJ1-3; 10 bases map to TRBD1. The CDR3 totals 18 residues. Germline CDR1 is SGHAT and CDR2 is FQNNGV. With V trimmed by 1 base and J by 0 bases, 6 bases remained unmatched. The CDR3 coding sequence is TGTGCCAGCAGCTTAGGTGCTGACAGGGGGCACTCTGGAAACACCATATATTTT. It encodes CASSLGADRGHSGNTIYF.

This rearrangement joins TRBV30 to TRBJ1-2, with TRBD1 identical over 9 bases. V trimming: 3 bases; J trimming: 6 bases; junction bases outside the gene matches: 11. The CDR3 is 15 amino acids. Germline-derived CDR1 and CDR2 are GTSNPN and SVGIG (reference sequence). The CDR3 DNA reads TGTGCCTGGAGGCCGGACAGGGGAAGGTTGAATGGCTACACCTTC. This gives the protein CAWRPDRGRLNGYTF.

The chain carries TRBV5-1 and TRBJ1-4; the D gene is possibly TRBD1 (5 bases). The V end lost 2 bases, the J end lost 5 bases, and 13 bases lay between the germline ends. This CDR3 has 15 residues. CDR1 and CDR2 (germline): SGHRS, YFSETQ. The DNA of the CDR3 is TGCGCCAGCAGCTTAACGACAGTAACAAATGAAAAACTGTTTTTT. It encodes CASSLTTVTNEKLFF.

This clone appeared a single time. V usage is TRBV7-8 and J usage is TRBJ1-5; 7 bases map to TRBD1. The CDR3 spans 15 residues. The germline CDR1 and CDR2 sequences are SGHVS and FQNEAQ. V gave up 5 bases and J gave up 6 bases; unmatched junction bases: 10. DNA of the CDR3: TGTGCCAGCAGCGCGGGTGGGCAGGGGGGTCAGCCCCAGCATTTT. Amino acids: CASSAGGQGGQPQHF. The entire variable domain, with the rest obtained from reference TRBV7-8 and TRBJ1-5, is as follows: GAGVSQSPRYKVAKRGQDVALRCDPISGHVSLFWYQQALGQGPEFLTYFQNEAQLDKSGLPSDRFFAERPEGSVSTLKIQRTQQEDSAVYLCASSAGGQGGQPQHFGDGTRLSIL.

This clone was seen once. The chain is built from TRBV5-1 and TRBJ2-3, with 9 bases matching TRBD1. The germline CDR1 and CDR2 sequences are SGHRS and YFSETQ. The J segment lost 3 bases and the V segment lost 3 bases, leaving 8 bases of the junction unmatched. The CDR3 sequence is 16 residues long. The CDR3 region has the DNA TGCGCCAGCAGCTCGGGGGACAGGGTGAGGACAGATACGCAGTATTTT. Its protein is CASSSGDRVRTDTQYF.

The chain is built from TRBV13 and TRBJ1-2, with 8 bases lining up with TRBD1. CDR1 is PRHDT, CDR2 FYEKMQ, per germline (reference sequence). The CDR3 consists of 14 residues. With 7 bases clipped from V and 4 bases from J, the junction kept 8 bases outside the gene matches. Here the CDR3 DNA reads TGTGCCAGCAAGTTGGGGGACAGGCGCTATGGCTACACCTTC. Its translation is CASKLGDRRYGYTF.

The chain recombines TRBV11-3 with TRBJ2-1; maybe TRBD2 (5 bases). Trimming shortened V by 5 bases and J by 0 bases, and 11 bases separated the two germline ends. Germline lookup yields CDR1 SGHNT and CDR2 YENEEA. CDR3 length: 15 residues. CDR3 DNA: TGTGCCAGCAGCCACCCAGCGGTCTCCTACAATGAGCAGTTCTTC. This gives the protein CASSHPAVSYNEQFF.

This chain joins TRBV29-1 and TRBJ2-7, with 7 positions matching TRBD1. The J segment lost 6 bases and the V segment lost 4 bases, leaving 9 bases of the junction unmatched. The CDR3 has 13 residues. Per the germline V gene, CDR1 is SQVTM and CDR2 is ANQGSEA. CDR3 in amino acids: CSVAPTGSSEQYF. The CDR3 DNA is TGCAGCGTTGCTCCGACAGGGTCGAGCGAGCAGTACTTC.

This chain connects TRBV7-9 to TRBJ2-2; 12 bases align to TRBD2. The V segment lost 5 bases and the J segment 6 bases; nucleotides outside the gene matches: 7. Germline CDR1 SEHNR, CDR2 FQNEAQ (reference sequence). The CDR3 runs 16 residues. In nucleotides, the CDR3 is TGTGCCAGCAGCCGTCGACTAGCGGGGGCGGCCGGGGAGCTGTTTTTT. Its translation is CASSRRLAGAAGELFF.

J is TRBJ1-5 and V is TRBV28, with D maybe TRBD1 (5 bases). Germline values: CDR1 MDHEN, CDR2 SYDVKM. Trimming removed 4 bases at V and 4 bases at J, with 26 bases between. The CDR3 is 19 residues long. Here the CDR3 reads CASSSLGYIGGPVNQPQHF. As DNA, the CDR3 is TGTGCCAGCAGTTCATTGGGCTATATCGGGGGACCTGTAAATCAGCCCCAGCATTTT.

The V and J genes are TRBV28 and TRBJ1-1, with D possibly being TRBD1 (6 bases). Trimming took 5 bases from V and 4 from J, leaving 17 bases between them. This CDR3 contains 15 residues. CDR1 is MDHEN and CDR2 is SYDVKM in the germline V gene. CDR3 DNA: TGTGCCAGCAGTCCCGCCGGGACAAAAGGCACTGAAGCTTTCTTT. It is translated as CASSPAGTKGTEAFF.

The chain is built from TRBV7-8 and TRBJ1-1; TRBD1 matches at 8 bases. Germline loops: CDR1 SGHVS, CDR2 FQNEAQ. Trimming took 5 bases from V and 0 from J; bases not matched to a gene: 8. The CDR3 totals 16 residues. The CDR3 region is CASSVDRVRVNTEAFF. CDR3 bases: TGTGCCAGCAGCGTGGACAGGGTTAGGGTGAACACTGAAGCTTTCTTT.

The rearrangement joins TRBV5-5 to TRBJ1-1, with TRBD1 matching 8 bases. CDR3 size: 15 residues. V was clipped by 0 bases and J by 4 bases; unmatched bases: 5. The germline V gene encodes CDR1 SGHKS and CDR2 YYEKEE (reference sequence). CDR3 in amino acids: CASSLGDRGLTEAFF. In DNA, the CDR3 is TGTGCCAGCAGCTTGGGTGACAGGGGACTCACTGAAGCTTTCTTT.

V is TRBV19 and J is TRBJ2-2; no firm D call. V was clipped by 6 bases and J by 6 bases, with 8 bases between them. This CDR3 region has 12 residues. Germline CDR1 reads LNHDA; CDR2 reads SQIVND (reference sequence). The CDR3 here is CASRWSSGELFF. The DNA for the CDR3 is TGTGCCAGTAGATGGAGCTCCGGGGAGCTGTTTTTT.

The chain joins TRBV11-3 to TRBJ2-3; the match to TRBD1 covers 9 bases. V shed 0 bases, J shed 3 bases, and the junction held 1 base outside the gene matches. The CDR3 totals 15 residues. The germline gives CDR1 SGHNT, CDR2 YENEEA. The CDR3 DNA follows: TGTGCCAGCAGCTTAGAGGGACAGGGAACAGATACGCAGTATTTT. Protein: CASSLEGQGTDTQYF.

The CDR3 reads CATSRAPGTGGRISQPQHF. CDR3 DNA: TGTGCCACCAGCAGAGCACCCGGGACAGGGGGAAGGATTAGTCAGCCCCAGCATTTT. The rearrangement uses TRBV15 and TRBJ1-5; 11 nucleotides line up with TRBD1. This CDR3 is 19 amino acids long. V dropped 1 base and J dropped 6; count of bases not matched to a gene: 14. Per germline, CDR1 LNHNV and CDR2 YYDKDF (reference sequence).

The gene calls are TRBV11-2 and TRBJ2-3; the D gene is possibly TRBD2 (5 bases). The germline gives CDR1 SGHAT, CDR2 FQNNGV. Trimming removed 6 bases from V and 0 bases from J, with 16 bases in between. The CDR3 is 16 residues long. Here the CDR3 DNA reads TGTGCCAGCAGACGTAATTCCCGGACTAGCACAGATACGCAGTATTTT. Translating gives CASRRNSRTSTDTQYF.

This clone was counted a single time. The J gene is TRBJ2-3, the V gene TRBV4-2, with 7 positions matching TRBD2. The CDR3 is 17 residues long. Looked up from germline, CDR1 is LGHNA and CDR2 is YNFKEQ. V was pared by 0 bases and J by 4 bases, with 10 bases of the junction left unmatched. CDR3 sequence: CASSQDGAGTTSDTQYF. As DNA, the CDR3 is TGTGCCAGCAGCCAAGATGGGGCCGGGACTACTTCAGATACGCAGTATTTT.

This chain uses TRBV29-1 with TRBJ1-3, with TRBD1 matching 8 bases. The CDR3 totals 13 residues. Germline CDR1 SQVTM, CDR2 ANQGSEA. After removal of 2 bases from V and 4 bases from J, the junction contained 1 base not matched to a gene. In DNA, the CDR3 is TGCAGCGTTGAACAGGGGGCCGGAAACACCATATATTTT. As protein: CSVEQGAGNTIYF. The full variable domain, in which reference TRBV29-1 and TRBJ1-3 provide the parts outside the CDR3, is SAVISQKPSRDICQRGTSLTIQCQVDSQVTMMFWYRQQPGQSLTLIATANQGSEATYESGFVIDKFPISRPNLTFSTLTVSNMSPEDSSIYLCSVEQGAGNTIYFGEGSWLTVV.

The CDR3 protein is CASSLPPGQGVLMNTEAFF. The CDR3 bases are TGCGCCAGCAGCTTGCCACCGGGACAGGGTGTACTCATGAACACTGAAGCTTTCTTT. The chain recombines TRBV5-1 with TRBJ1-1, with 9 bases matching TRBD1. Germline V gene data show CDR1 as SGHRS and CDR2 as YFSETQ. The CDR3 loop spans 19 amino acids. J lost 0 bases, V lost 1 base, and 13 bases had no gene match.

The chain uses TRBV2 and TRBJ2-6, with no clear D. The CDR3 is 17 amino acids. V dropped 6 bases and J dropped 0 bases, with 15 bases sitting between them. From germline, CDR1 is SNHLY and CDR2 FYNNEI. The CDR3 is CASRPGVLYSGANVLTF. CDR3 DNA sequence: TGTGCCAGCAGACCAGGTGTTCTCTACTCTGGGGCCAACGTCCTGACTTTC.

This sequence joins TRBV28 and TRBJ2-2; 10 bases are shared with TRBD2. The CDR3 contains 16 residues. With 5 bases clipped from V and 5 bases from J, the junction kept 8 bases outside the gene matches. In germline, CDR1 is MDHEN, CDR2 SYDVKM. The DNA for the CDR3 is TGTGCCAGCAGTCCGATAGCGGGGGGCTCGACCGGGGAGCTGTTTTTT. Amino acid sequence: CASSPIAGGSTGELFF.

The V call is TRBV15, the J call TRBJ1-5, with no clear D. Between the trimmed V and J ends, which lost 7 bases and 1 base, there was a span of 11 bases. The CDR3 loop spans 14 amino acids. The germline CDR1 and CDR2 sequences are LNHNV and YYDKDF (reference sequence). The CDR3 region is CATNENLSNQPQHF. CDR3 bases: TGTGCCACCAACGAGAACTTGAGCAATCAGCCCCAGCATTTT.